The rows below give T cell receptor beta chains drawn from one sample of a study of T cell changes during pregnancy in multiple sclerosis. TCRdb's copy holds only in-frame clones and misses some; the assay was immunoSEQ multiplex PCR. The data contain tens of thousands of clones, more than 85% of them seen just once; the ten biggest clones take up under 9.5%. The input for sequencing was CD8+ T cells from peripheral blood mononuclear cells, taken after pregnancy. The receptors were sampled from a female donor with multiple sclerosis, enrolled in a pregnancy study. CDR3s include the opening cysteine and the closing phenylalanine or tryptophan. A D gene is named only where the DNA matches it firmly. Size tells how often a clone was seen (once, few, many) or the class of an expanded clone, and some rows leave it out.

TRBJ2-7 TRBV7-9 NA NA CASSHPTGAYEQYF TGTGCCAGCAGCCACCCGACCGGGGCCTACGAGCAGTACTTC
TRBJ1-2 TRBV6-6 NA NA CASSYGSYGYTF TGTGCCAGCAGTTATGGGAGCTATGGCTACACCTTC
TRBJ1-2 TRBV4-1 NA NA CASSQEELADYGYTF TGCGCCAGCAGCCAAGAGGAGTTGGCAGACTATGGCTACACCTTC
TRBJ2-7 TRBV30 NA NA CAWSPEVSYEQYF TGTGCCTGGAGTCCTGAGGTTTCCTACGAGCAGTACTTC
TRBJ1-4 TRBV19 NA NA CASSTRQPTNEKLFF TGTGCCAGTAGTACCAGACAGCCAACTAATGAAAAACTGTTTTTT
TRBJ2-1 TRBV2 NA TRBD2 CASLKPWGGNEQFF TGTGCCAGCCTAAAACCTTGGGGGGGAAATGAGCAGTTCTTC
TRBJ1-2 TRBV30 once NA CAWSVLAYGYTF TGTGCCTGGAGTGTATTGGCCTATGGCTACACCTTC
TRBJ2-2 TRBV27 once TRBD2 CASSSELAGLRELFF TGTGCCAGCAGTTCAGAACTAGCGGGGCTTAGGGAGCTGTTTTTT
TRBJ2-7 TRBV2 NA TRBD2 CASSPELAGVTYEQYF TGTGCCAGCAGTCCTGAACTAGCGGGAGTAACATACGAGCAGTACTTC
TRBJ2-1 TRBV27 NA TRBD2 CASSPFIAGGASSYNEQFF TGTGCCAGCAGTCCCTTTATCGCCGGGGGGGCAAGCTCCTACAATGAGCAGTTCTTC
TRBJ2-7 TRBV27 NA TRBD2 CASSTTSGRAYEQYF TGTGCCAGCAGTACCACTAGCGGGAGGGCCTACGAGCAGTACTTC
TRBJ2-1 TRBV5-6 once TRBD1 CASSPGQGWNEQFF TGTGCCAGCAGCCCGGGACAGGGATGGAATGAGCAGTTCTTC
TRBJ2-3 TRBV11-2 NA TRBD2 CASSLAGGRSDTQYF TGTGCCAGCAGCTTAGCGGGAGGACGGTCAGATACGCAGTATTTT
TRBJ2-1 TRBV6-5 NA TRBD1 CASRLGQGVNNEQFF TGTGCCAGCAGGCTGGGACAGGGCGTAAACAATGAGCAGTTCTTC
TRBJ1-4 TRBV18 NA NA CASSPYRERGEKLFF TGTGCCAGCTCACCTTACAGGGAGAGAGGGGAAAAACTGTTTTTT
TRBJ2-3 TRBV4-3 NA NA CASSQVFGVTDTQYF TGCGCCAGCAGCCAAGTTTTCGGGGTGACAGATACGCAGTATTTT
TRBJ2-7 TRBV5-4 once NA CASSFRGSYEQYF TGTGCCAGCAGCTTCCGGGGCTCCTACGAGCAGTACTTC
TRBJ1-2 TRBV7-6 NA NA CASSLGGNYGYTF TGTGCCAGCAGCTTAGGAGGCAACTATGGCTACACCTTC
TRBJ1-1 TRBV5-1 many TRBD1 CASSLETGQRYAFF TGCGCCAGCAGCTTAGAGACAGGGCAACGATACGCTTTCTTT
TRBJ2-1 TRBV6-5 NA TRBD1 CASSQGTVEQFF TGTGCCAGCAGTCAGGGGACAGTTGAGCAGTTCTTC
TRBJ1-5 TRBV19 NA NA CASSPSGYQPQHF TGTGCCAGTAGTCCGTCGGGGTATCAGCCCCAGCATTTT
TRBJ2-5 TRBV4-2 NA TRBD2 CASSQYQRGVLETQYF TGTGCCAGCAGCCAATACCAGCGGGGGGTTCTAGAGACCCAGTACTTC
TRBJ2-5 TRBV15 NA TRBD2 CATSSRGGGAFRETQYF TGTGCCACCAGCTCCCGGGGCGGGGGGGCCTTTAGAGAGACCCAGTACTTC
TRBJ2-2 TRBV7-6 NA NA CASSLNGRATGELFF TGTGCCAGCAGCTTAAATGGCAGGGCCACCGGGGAGCTGTTTTTT
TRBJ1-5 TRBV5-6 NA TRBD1 CASSSSRQGGNQPQHF TGTGCCAGCAGCTCAAGCCGACAGGGTGGCAATCAGCCCCAGCATTTT
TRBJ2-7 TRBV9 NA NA CASSVGGGTYEQYF TGTGCCAGCAGCGTAGGAGGGGGAACCTACGAGCAGTACTTC
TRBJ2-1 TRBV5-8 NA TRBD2 CASSVPTSGNSYNEQFF TGTGCCAGCAGCGTCCCGACTAGCGGGAATTCCTACAATGAGCAGTTCTTC
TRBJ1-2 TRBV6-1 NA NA CASSEVGEYYGYTF TGTGCCAGCAGTGAAGTCGGAGAATACTATGGCTACACCTTC
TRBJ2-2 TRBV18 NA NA CASSPRGLSSGELFF TGTGCCAGCTCACCACGCGGACTCTCCTCCGGGGAGCTGTTTTTT
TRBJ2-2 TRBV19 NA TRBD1 CASRLTGVTGELFF TGTGCCAGTAGGCTGACAGGGGTCACCGGGGAGCTGTTTTTT
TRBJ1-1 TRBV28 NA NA CASSLNWAGVDVTEAFF TGTGCCAGCAGTTTAAATTGGGCAGGGGTCGACGTCACTGAAGCTTTCTTT
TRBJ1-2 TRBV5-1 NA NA CASSLGTEPFYGYTF TGCGCCAGCAGCTTGGGTACAGAGCCATTCTATGGCTACACCTTC
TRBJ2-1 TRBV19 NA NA CASSIGAINEQFF TGTGCCAGTAGTATAGGGGCGATCAATGAGCAGTTCTTC
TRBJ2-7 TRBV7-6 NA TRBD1 CASSPGQGAWEQYF TGTGCCAGCAGCCCGGGACAGGGGGCTTGGGAGCAGTACTTC
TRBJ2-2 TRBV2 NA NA CASREENAGELFF TGTGCCAGTCGCGAGGAAAATGCCGGGGAGCTGTTTTTT